These 20 T cell receptor beta chains were all obtained from the same sample, sequenced in a study of blood T cells in healthy people across ages. For the second PCR, which ran for roughly 7 to 11 cycles, a sample-barcoded 5' primer and a J-beta primer mix were used. TCRdb itself ran the 5' RACE reads through MiXCR, one entry per CDR3 protein. The sample yields 1.5 million to 2 million distinct CDR3 sequences, about 30% seen once. The sequenced sample consisted of blood. The source is a woman aged 25 to 39 in good health.

This clonotype came up a few times. The V gene is TRBV12-3 or TRBV12-4, the J gene TRBJ2-5; the match to TRBD2 covers 11 bases. This CDR3 contains 15 residues. Losses at the gene ends were 3 bases for V and 4 bases for J; bases not matched to a gene: 4. CDR3 loop: CASSLVSGGAETQYF. CDR3 coding DNA: TGTGCCAGCAGTTTGGTTAGCGGGGGGGCAGAGACCCAGTACTTC.

This clonotype occurred a few times. The CDR3 is CATSGLERGEQFF. The CDR3 bases are TGTGCCACCTCCGGACTGGAACGGGGTGAGCAGTTCTTC. The J gene is TRBJ2-1, the V gene TRBV24-1; perhaps TRBD2 as D (5 bases). V lost 9 bases, J lost 9 bases, and 17 bases lay in between. The CDR3 is 13 residues long. From germline, CDR1 is KGHDR and CDR2 SFDVKD.

There are many counts of this clonotype. The gene calls are TRBV10-2 and TRBJ2-7, with TRBD1 matching 8 bases. The CDR3 is made up of 15 amino acids. The V gene's germline CDR1 is WSHSY and CDR2 SAAADI. V gave up 3 bases and J gave up 5 bases; unmatched junction bases: 9. The CDR3 coding sequence is TGCGCCAGCAGTGACCCCGGGACAGGCACAAACGAGCAGTACTTC. Protein product: CASSDPGTGTNEQYF.

The chain links TRBV9 to TRBJ1-2; D not resolved. The germline CDR1 and CDR2 sequences are SGDLS and YYNGEE. CDR3 size: 13 residues. Trimming stripped 0 bases from V and 1 base from J, with 4 bases between. CDR3 residues: CASSVERNYGYTF. In nucleotides, the CDR3 is TGTGCCAGCAGCGTAGAGCGTAACTATGGCTACACCTTC.

The chain joins TRBV28 to TRBJ2-1, with 16 bases fitting TRBD2. The CDR3 is 16 amino acids. The germline V gene encodes CDR1 MDHEN and CDR2 SYDVKM. The ends lost 3 bases at V and 8 bases at J; junction bases unmatched: 4. CDR3 protein: CASSLGGLAGGHEQFF. CDR3 sequence (DNA): TGTGCCAGCAGTTTGGGGGGACTAGCGGGAGGGCATGAGCAGTTCTTC.

This clonotype was seen repeatedly, ten times or more. This chain connects TRBV20-1 to TRBJ2-5; D ambiguous. CDR3 length equals 11 residues. CDR1 and CDR2 (germline): DFQATT, SNEGSKA (reference sequence). V dropped 2 bases and J dropped 5 bases, with 6 bases sitting between them. For the CDR3, the DNA is TGCAGTGCTAGAAACTGGGAGACCCAGTACTTC. Protein: CSARNWETQYF.

The chain links TRBV28 to TRBJ1-2; D uncertain. This CDR3 region has 15 residues. The V end lost 3 bases, the J end lost 4 bases, and 15 bases lay between the germline ends. Germline-derived CDR1 and CDR2 are MDHEN and SYDVKM. As DNA, the CDR3 is TGTGCCAGCAGTTTGGTGAGGAATTCGGGCTATGGCTACACCTTC. Translation: CASSLVRNSGYGYTF.

This clonotype was counted between two and nine times. J is TRBJ1-2 and V is TRBV12-3 or TRBV12-4; possible D gene TRBD1, 5 bases. This CDR3 comprises 15 residues. Deletions cut 7 bases from V and 6 bases from J, with 21 bases between. Here the CDR3 DNA reads TGTGCCAGCACCTACGGGACCCGGGAGGCGGATGGCTACACCTTC. Amino acids: CASTYGTREADGYTF.

This clonotype was detected only a few times. The gene calls are TRBV9 and TRBJ1-4, with D uncertain. The germline V gene encodes CDR1 SGDLS and CDR2 YYNGEE. V lost 7 bases, J lost 4 bases, and 20 bases lay in between. CDR3 length: 16 residues. The CDR3 loop is CASREPYGYYNEKLFF. CDR3 coding DNA: TGTGCCAGCCGCGAACCGTACGGATACTATAATGAAAAACTGTTTTTT.

The chain has TRBV14 and TRBJ2-5; 7 bases agree with TRBD1. J was trimmed by 7 bases and V by 5 bases; bases with no gene match: 7. The CDR3 is made up of 13 amino acids. Germline-derived CDR1 and CDR2 are SGHDN and FVKESK. The CDR3 DNA sequence: TGTGCCAGCAGCGGACAGGCCTTGGGGACCCAGTACTTC. This codes for CASSGQALGTQYF.

This clonotype was observed at least ten times. The chain combines TRBV5-1 with TRBJ2-3; either TRBD1 or TRBD2 may fit D (5 bases each). V was trimmed by 0 bases and J by 4 bases, leaving 12 bases between them. Germline loops: CDR1 SGHRS, CDR2 YFSETQ. The CDR3 covers 15 residues. In DNA form, the CDR3 reads TGCGCCAGCAGCTTGGCCCGAGGGGCTGCAGATACGCAGTATTTT. Protein: CASSLARGAADTQYF.

In this sample, this clonotype turned up a few times. The gene calls are TRBV12-3 or TRBV12-4 and TRBJ2-1, with TRBD2 identical over 9 bases. This CDR3 has 16 residues. Trimming took 5 bases from V and 7 from J; bases not matched to a gene: 12. CDR3 nucleotide sequence: TGTGCCAGCAGTCCGGGACTAGCTAAAACGGGGAATGAGCAGTTCTTC. Amino acid sequence: CASSPGLAKTGNEQFF.

This clonotype was seen ten or more times. V and J are TRBV29-1 and TRBJ2-7; D may be TRBD1 (5 bases). This CDR3 contains 11 residues. V lost 2 bases and J lost 3, with 5 bases in between. The germline V gene has CDR1 SQVTM and CDR2 ANQGSEA. The CDR3 bases are TGCAGCGTTGAAACAGGCTACGAGCAGTACTTC. Translation: CSVETGYEQYF.

The V and J genes are TRBV7-9 and TRBJ2-7; 9 bases map to TRBD1. The V gene end was trimmed by 6 bases and the J gene end by 3 bases; junction bases not matched to a gene: 12. CDR1 is SEHNR, CDR2 FQNEAQ, per germline (reference sequence). The CDR3 runs 16 residues. The CDR3, as DNA: TGTGCCAGCAGTCAAAAACCGGGACAGGGAGTCTACGAGCAGTACTTC. It yields the protein CASSQKPGQGVYEQYF.

This chain's CDR3 is CASSLAFAGGYNEQFF. The CDR3 DNA follows: TGCGCCAGCAGCTTGGCCTTTGCGGGAGGGTACAATGAGCAGTTCTTC. The V call is TRBV5-1, the J call TRBJ2-1; 9 nucleotides match TRBD2. The CDR3 runs 16 residues. The J segment lost 4 bases and the V segment lost 0 bases, leaving 5 bases of the junction unmatched. CDR1 and CDR2 from the germline V gene are SGHRS and YFSETQ.

V usage is TRBV7-6 and J usage is TRBJ1-2, with a possible D match to TRBD1 (5 bases). The germline gives CDR1 SGHVS, CDR2 FNYEAQ. This CDR3 spans 14 amino acids. V was pared by 5 bases and J by 4 bases, with 14 bases between. The DNA of the CDR3 is TGTGCCAGCAGCCCCGCCCAGGGCGGCTATGGCTACACCTTC. Protein: CASSPAQGGYGYTF.

The rearrangement links TRBV12-3 or TRBV12-4 to TRBJ2-7; 8 bases fit TRBD2. The CDR3 length is 15 residues. V gave up 3 bases and J gave up 7 bases; unmatched junction bases: 11. The CDR3 loop reads CASSFRERGSNEQYF. The CDR3 nucleotides read TGTGCCAGCAGTTTCCGGGAGCGGGGGAGCAATGAGCAGTACTTC.

The table lists this clonotype with a few counts. V is TRBV14 and J is TRBJ2-7; 8 nucleotides match TRBD1. The CDR3 has 16 residues. V gave up 1 base and J gave up 3 bases; unmatched junction bases: 8. The germline V gene has CDR1 SGHDN and CDR2 FVKESK. This CDR3 reads CASSQGRTGTGYEQYF. The DNA of the CDR3 is TGTGCCAGCAGCCAAGGCCGGACCGGGACAGGCTACGAGCAGTACTTC.

V gene TRBV7-2 combines with J gene TRBJ1-2; 7 nucleotides line up with TRBD1. The trim removed 5 bases at V and 1 base at J, leaving 7 bases unmatched. CDR1 and CDR2 (germline): SGHTA, FQGNSA. The CDR3 contains 15 residues. The CDR3 here is CASSPSTGNNYGYTF. The CDR3 DNA sequence: TGTGCCAGCAGCCCGTCGACAGGGAATAACTATGGCTACACCTTC.

V gene TRBV3-1 combines with J gene TRBJ2-5; TRBD1 or TRBD2 may be the D gene (6 bases each). CDR1 is LGHDT and CDR2 is YNNKEL in the germline V gene (reference sequence). The CDR3 length is 14 residues. The germline V and J ends were trimmed by 7 bases and 4 bases, with 16 bases remaining between them. The CDR3 reads CASTLRGLGETQYF. CDR3 in DNA: TGTGCCAGCACCCTCCGGGGGCTAGGAGAGACCCAGTACTTC.